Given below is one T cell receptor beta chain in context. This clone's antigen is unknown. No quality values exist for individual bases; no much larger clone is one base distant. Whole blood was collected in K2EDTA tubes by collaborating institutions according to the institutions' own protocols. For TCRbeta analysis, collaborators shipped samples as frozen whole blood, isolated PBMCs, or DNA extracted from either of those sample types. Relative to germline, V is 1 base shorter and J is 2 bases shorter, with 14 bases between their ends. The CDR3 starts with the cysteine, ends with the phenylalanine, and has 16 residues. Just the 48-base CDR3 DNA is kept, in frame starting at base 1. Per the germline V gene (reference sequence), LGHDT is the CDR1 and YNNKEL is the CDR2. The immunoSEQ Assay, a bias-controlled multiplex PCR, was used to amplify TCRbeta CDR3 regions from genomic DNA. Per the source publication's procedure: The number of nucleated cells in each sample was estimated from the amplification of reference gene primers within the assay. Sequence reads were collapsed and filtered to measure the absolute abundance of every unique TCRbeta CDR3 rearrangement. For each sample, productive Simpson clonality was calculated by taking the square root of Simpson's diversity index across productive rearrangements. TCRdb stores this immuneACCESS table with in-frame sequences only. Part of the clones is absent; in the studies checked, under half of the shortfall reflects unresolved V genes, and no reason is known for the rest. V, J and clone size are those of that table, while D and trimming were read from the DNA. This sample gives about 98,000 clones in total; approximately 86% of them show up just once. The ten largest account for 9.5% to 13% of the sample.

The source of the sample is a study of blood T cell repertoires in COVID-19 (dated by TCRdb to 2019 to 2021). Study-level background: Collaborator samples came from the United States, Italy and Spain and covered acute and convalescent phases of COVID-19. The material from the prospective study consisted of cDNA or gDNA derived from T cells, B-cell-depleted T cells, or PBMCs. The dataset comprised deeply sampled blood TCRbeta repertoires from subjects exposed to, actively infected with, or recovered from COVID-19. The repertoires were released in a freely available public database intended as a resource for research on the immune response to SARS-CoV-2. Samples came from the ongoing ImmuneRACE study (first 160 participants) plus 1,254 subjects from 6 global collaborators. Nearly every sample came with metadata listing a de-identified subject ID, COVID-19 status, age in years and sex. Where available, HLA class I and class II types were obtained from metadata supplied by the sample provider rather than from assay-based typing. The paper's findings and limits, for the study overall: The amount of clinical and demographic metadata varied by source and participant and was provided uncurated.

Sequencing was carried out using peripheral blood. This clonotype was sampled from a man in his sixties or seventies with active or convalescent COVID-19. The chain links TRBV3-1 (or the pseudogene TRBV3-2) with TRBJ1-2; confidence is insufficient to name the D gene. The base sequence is TGTGCCAGCAGCCAAGGGGAGGGTGGGCGGAACTATGGCTACACCTTC. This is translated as CASSQGEGGRNYGYTF.